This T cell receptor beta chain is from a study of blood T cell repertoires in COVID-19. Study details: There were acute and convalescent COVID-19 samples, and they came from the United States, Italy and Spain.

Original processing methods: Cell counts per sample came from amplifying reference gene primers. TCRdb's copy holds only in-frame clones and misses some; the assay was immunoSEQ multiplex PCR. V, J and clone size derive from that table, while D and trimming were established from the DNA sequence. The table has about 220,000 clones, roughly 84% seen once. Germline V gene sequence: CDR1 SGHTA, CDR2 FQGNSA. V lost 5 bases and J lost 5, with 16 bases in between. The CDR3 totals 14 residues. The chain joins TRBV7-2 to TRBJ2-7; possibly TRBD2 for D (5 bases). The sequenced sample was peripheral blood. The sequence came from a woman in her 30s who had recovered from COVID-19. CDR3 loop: CASSGGPLLHEQYF. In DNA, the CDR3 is TGTGCCAGCAGCGGCGGGCCCTTACTCCACGAGCAGTACTTC.